The clone carrying this T cell receptor (beta chain) was seen a handful of times. As yet, its antigen is unknown. TCRdb re-called the RT-PCR reads with MiXCR, one entry per CDR3 protein. The table has 560,000 or so distinct CDR3 sequences, under 9% seen once; the top ten hold under 15%. The sample belongs to a study of response to subunit inactivated influenza vaccine. Findings of the study overall: The authors offered the suggestion that each seasonal influenza vaccination recruits few new T cells.

This CDR3 is 14 amino acids long. CDR1 is SGHRS and CDR2 is YFSETQ in the germline V gene. V was pared by 1 base and J by 3 bases, with 3 bases of the junction left unmatched. This clonotype was sampled from a man between 50 and 70 years old who received an inactivated influenza vaccine. The sequences come from PBMCs from blood, collected less than 25 months after vaccination. This rearrangement joins TRBV5-1 to TRBJ2-7, with 8 bases aligning to TRBD1. As DNA, the CDR3 is TGCGCCAGCAGCTTGCTAGGACAGGGCTACGAGCAGTACTTC. Protein product: CASSLLGQGYEQYF.